This T cell receptor (beta chain) is drawn from a study of blood T cell repertoires in COVID-19. Study at large: The United States, Italy and Spain were the sources of the acute and convalescent COVID-19 samples. T cells, B-cell-depleted T cells, or PBMCs supplied cDNA or gDNA.

The CDR3 sequence is 15 residues long. Trimming took 1 base from V and 7 from J; bases not matched to a gene: 4. Germline V gene lookup returns CDR1 WNHNN and CDR2 SYGVQD (reference sequence). The Seattle patients joined while their infection was active and were tracked longitudinally afterward. Methods used by the authors: Amplified reference gene primers provided the basis for estimating nucleated cell counts. Some clones are missing from TCRdb's copy, which holds only in-frame ones; the method was immunoSEQ multiplex PCR. The V and J calls and the clone size are those of that table, but D and trimming were determined from the DNA. Among 300,000 to 400,000 clones listed, 90% were seen once.

Sequencing was carried out using peripheral blood. The chain has TRBV10-1 and TRBJ2-2, with TRBD2 identical over 9 bases. The sequence came from a woman in her 30s with COVID-19, enrolled during active disease. The CDR3 DNA reads as TGCGCCAGCAGTGAGTTAGCGGGAGATATCGGGGAGCTGTTTTTT. Translation: CASSELAGDIGELFF.